Listed here are 21 T cell receptor beta chains from one sample, sequenced in a study of blood T cell repertoires in COVID-19. Libraries were prepared by immunoSEQ multiplex PCR; TCRdb keeps only in-frame clonotypes and omits some of them. Found here are roughly 100,000 clones, 70% to 80% of them singletons; the top ten hold approximately 9.9%. Sequencing used peripheral blood. The source of these receptors is a man in his 60s with active or convalescent COVID-19.

The CDR3: CASSLSGVAKNIQYF. The CDR3 nucleotides read TGTGCCAGCAGCTTGTCAGGGGTGGCCAAAAACATTCAGTACTTC. The rearrangement uses TRBV5-5 and TRBJ2-4, with D possibly TRBD1 on 6 matching bases. CDR3 length equals 15 residues. Deletions cut 1 base from V and 1 base from J, with 9 bases between. CDR1 and CDR2 (germline): SGHKS, YYEKEE (reference sequence).

The chain carries TRBV10-3 and TRBJ2-3; a weak D match, TRBD2 (6 bases). The CDR3 runs to 17 residues. Germline V gene data show CDR1 as ENHRY and CDR2 as SYGVKD. V was pared by 2 bases and J by 0 bases, with 15 bases between. The CDR3 DNA follows: TGTGCCATCAGTGAGGGGGACTTTCGTGTGAGCACAGATACGCAGTATTTT. Its translation: CAISEGDFRVSTDTQYF.

This clone was recorded a few times. This sequence joins TRBV28 and TRBJ1-5; maybe TRBD1 (6 bases). This CDR3 has 12 amino acids. CDR1 is MDHEN, CDR2 SYDVKM, per germline. V was pared by 6 bases and J by 5 bases, with 8 bases between. Here the CDR3 DNA reads TGTGCCAGCAGACAGGGATATCAGCCCCAGCATTTT. Protein: CASRQGYQPQHF.

The table lists this clone with a few counts. This rearrangement joins TRBV11-2 to TRBJ2-1; TRBD2 agrees at 13 bases. The CDR3 spans 15 residues. Germline trimming cut 5 bases from V and 7 bases from J; bases unmatched to any gene: 5. CDR1 and CDR2 from the germline V gene are SGHAT and FQNNGV. CDR3 sequence reads: CASSQRTSGRNEQFF. DNA for the CDR3: TGTGCCAGCAGCCAAAGGACTAGCGGGAGAAATGAGCAGTTCTTC.

This clone was observed once. The CDR3 protein is CASSDTGKNQPQHF. CDR3 nucleotide sequence: TGTGCCAGCAGTGATACGGGAAAGAATCAGCCCCAGCATTTT. The chain is built from TRBV6-1 and TRBJ1-5; D is unclear. V dropped 3 bases and J dropped 4 bases, with 10 bases sitting between them. The CDR3 has 14 residues. The germline V gene has CDR1 MNHNS and CDR2 SASEGT.

This clone has a handful of counts. The V and J genes are TRBV28 and TRBJ1-6; 8 bases are shared with TRBD1. The CDR3 is 16 residues long. The V gene's germline CDR1 is MDHEN and CDR2 SYDVKM. The V gene end was trimmed by 6 bases and the J gene end by 0 bases; junction bases not matched to a gene: 4. For the CDR3, the DNA is TGTGCCAGCAGAAGGGACAGGAGCTCCTATAATTCACCCCTCCACTTT. Protein: CASRRDRSSYNSPLHF.

The rearrangement links TRBV28 to TRBJ1-1; D is possibly TRBD1 (6 bases). CDR1 is MDHEN, CDR2 SYDVKM, per germline. Trimming left V 5 bases short and J 5 bases short, with 24 bases between. The CDR3 length is 17 residues. CDR3 nucleotides: TGTGCCAGCAGTACTAATTGGGGGGCGCTGGGAGGGACTGAAGCTTTCTTT. It translates to CASSTNWGALGGTEAFF.

V and J are TRBV18 and TRBJ2-1; D might be TRBD2 (6 bases). CDR1 and CDR2 (germline): KGHSH, LQKENI. Trimming shortened V by 6 bases and J by 0 bases, and 12 bases separated the two germline ends. The CDR3 is 15 amino acids. The CDR3 DNA follows: TGTGCCAGCTCTGCGATAGCGGACTCCTACAATGAGCAGTTCTTC. Protein: CASSAIADSYNEQFF.

The chain has TRBV6-1 and TRBJ1-1; a possible D gene is TRBD1 (5 bases). The germline V gene has CDR1 MNHNS and CDR2 SASEGT. V was trimmed by 1 base and J by 3 bases, leaving 12 bases between them. CDR3 size: 15 residues. CDR3 sequence: CASSEEWRGDTEAFF. The CDR3, as DNA: TGTGCCAGCAGTGAAGAATGGAGGGGAGACACTGAAGCTTTCTTT.

The genes are TRBV2 and TRBJ2-5; D perhaps matches TRBD1 (5 bases). The V gene lost 4 bases and the J gene lost 2 bases, with 11 bases spanning the gap. From germline, CDR1 is SNHLY and CDR2 FYNNEI. CDR3 size: 14 residues. The DNA of the CDR3 is TGTGCCAGCAGTGCCGACAGCGCTCAAGAGACCCAGTACTTC. This codes for CASSADSAQETQYF.

The V gene is TRBV9, the J gene TRBJ2-3; 10 nucleotides agree with TRBD2. CDR3 length: 17 amino acids. V gave up 0 bases and J gave up 4 bases; unmatched junction bases: 8. Germline V CDR1 and CDR2: SGDLS, YYNGEE. CDR3 loop: CASSVAPASGSADTQYF. The CDR3 region has the DNA TGTGCCAGCAGCGTAGCCCCGGCTAGCGGGAGTGCAGATACGCAGTATTTT.

The V gene is TRBV3-1 (or the pseudogene TRBV3-2), the J gene TRBJ2-7; tentatively, D is TRBD1 (6 bases). Trimming took 3 bases from V and 2 from J, leaving 11 bases between them. CDR1 and CDR2 from the germline V gene are LGHDT and YNNKEL (reference sequence). The CDR3 is 14 residues long. The CDR3 reads CASSQGAPPYEQYF. The CDR3 DNA is TGTGCCAGCAGCCAGGGGGCCCCCCCCTACGAGCAGTACTTC.

This clone was observed once. Here the CDR3 DNA reads TGTGCCAGCAGTTTATTTAGATCCTACAATGAGCAGTTCTTC. It specifies CASSLFRSYNEQFF. V gene TRBV28 combines with J gene TRBJ2-1; D is unclear. Germline V lookup: CDR1 MDHEN, CDR2 SYDVKM. The V gene lost 1 base and the J gene lost 1 base, with 5 bases spanning the gap. This CDR3 comprises 14 residues.

The sample holds one count of this clone. V and J are TRBV7-6 and TRBJ2-3; 10 bases are a match to TRBD2. The trim removed 5 bases at V and 3 bases at J, leaving 5 bases unmatched. The length of the CDR3 is 15 residues. In germline, CDR1 is SGHVS, CDR2 FNYEAQ. The CDR3 nucleotides are TGTGCCAGCAGCCTTCTAGCGGGAGAAACAGATACGCAGTATTTT. It codes for CASSLLAGETDTQYF.

The chain combines TRBV12-3 or TRBV12-4 with TRBJ1-2; 7 nucleotides align to TRBD1. Trimming cost V 5 bases and J 5 bases; bases outside gene matches: 5. The length of the CDR3 is 13 residues. In DNA form, the CDR3 reads TGTGCCAGCAGTCCGGACAGGTATTATGGCTACACCTTC. Its translation: CASSPDRYYGYTF.

The CDR3 spells CASSYSAGGLQETQYF. The DNA of the CDR3 is TGTGCCAGCAGTTACTCAGCGGGCGGGCTCCAAGAGACCCAGTACTTC. The chain is built from TRBV6-5 and TRBJ2-5; possible D gene TRBD2, 6 bases. CDR3 length: 16 amino acids. Between the trimmed V and J ends, which lost 0 bases and 1 base, there was a span of 12 bases. Per the germline V gene, CDR1 is MNHEY and CDR2 is SVGAGI.

This clone was detected once. The chain employs TRBV7-9 and TRBJ2-3, with TRBD2 matching 9 bases. CDR1 and CDR2 (germline): SEHNR, FQNEAQ (reference sequence). The CDR3 contains 16 residues. V lost 5 bases to trimming and J lost 4 bases; unmatched junction nucleotides: 10. The CDR3 nucleotides are TGTGCCAGCAGCCCACCATTGCGGGAGGGCCCAGATACGCAGTATTTT. It translates to CASSPPLREGPDTQYF.

This chain links TRBV11-3 with TRBJ2-1, with TRBD2 matching over 7 bases. The trim removed 5 bases at V and 5 bases at J, leaving 3 bases unmatched. The CDR3 has 13 amino acids. CDR1 SGHNT and CDR2 YENEEA come from the germline V gene. CDR3 sequence (DNA): TGTGCCAGCAGCAGCGGGATGCACAATGAGCAGTTCTTC. Its translation is CASSSGMHNEQFF.

The chain has TRBV5-4 and TRBJ2-5, with TRBD1 matching 7 bases. Per the germline V gene, CDR1 is SGHNT and CDR2 is YYREEE (reference sequence). The CDR3 is made up of 17 amino acids. V shed 4 bases and J 4 bases; nucleotides not matched to a gene: 16. Here the CDR3 reads CASSLGTVSVMGETQYF. The CDR3 coding sequence is TGTGCCAGCAGCCTCGGGACAGTTAGTGTCATGGGAGAGACCCAGTACTTC.

J is TRBJ2-3 and V is TRBV27, with TRBD2 matching over 7 bases. Germline V gives CDR1 MNHEY, CDR2 SMNVEV (reference sequence). V lost 5 bases and J lost 2; bases outside the gene matches: 4. This CDR3 comprises 14 residues. CDR3 amino acids: CASSPSGSTDTQYF. The CDR3 DNA reads TGTGCCAGCAGTCCTAGCGGCTCCACAGATACGCAGTATTTT.

The rearrangement uses TRBV4-1 and TRBJ1-2; perhaps TRBD1 as D (5 bases). V lost 2 bases and J 3 bases, leaving 13 bases between the germline ends. Germline V CDR1 and CDR2: MGHRA, YSYEKL. This CDR3 is built from 15 residues. The CDR3 here is CASSQPDRGYYGYTF. In DNA, the CDR3 is TGCGCCAGCAGCCAACCTGACAGAGGTTACTATGGCTACACCTTC.